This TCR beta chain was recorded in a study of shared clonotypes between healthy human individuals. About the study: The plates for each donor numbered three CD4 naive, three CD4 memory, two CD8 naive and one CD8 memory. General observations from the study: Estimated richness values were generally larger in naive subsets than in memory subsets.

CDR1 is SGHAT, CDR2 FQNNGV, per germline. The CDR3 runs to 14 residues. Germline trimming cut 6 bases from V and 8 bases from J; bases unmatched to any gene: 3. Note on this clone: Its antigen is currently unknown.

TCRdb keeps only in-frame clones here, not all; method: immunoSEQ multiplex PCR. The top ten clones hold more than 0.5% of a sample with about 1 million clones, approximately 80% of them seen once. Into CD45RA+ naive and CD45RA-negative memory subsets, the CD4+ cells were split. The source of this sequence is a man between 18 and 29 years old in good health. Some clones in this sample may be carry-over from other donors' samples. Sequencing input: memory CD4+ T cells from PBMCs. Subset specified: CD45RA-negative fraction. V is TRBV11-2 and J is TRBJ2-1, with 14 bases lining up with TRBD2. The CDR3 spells CASRGLAGAYEQFF. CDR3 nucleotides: TGTGCCAGCAGGGGACTAGCGGGAGCTTATGAGCAGTTCTTC.